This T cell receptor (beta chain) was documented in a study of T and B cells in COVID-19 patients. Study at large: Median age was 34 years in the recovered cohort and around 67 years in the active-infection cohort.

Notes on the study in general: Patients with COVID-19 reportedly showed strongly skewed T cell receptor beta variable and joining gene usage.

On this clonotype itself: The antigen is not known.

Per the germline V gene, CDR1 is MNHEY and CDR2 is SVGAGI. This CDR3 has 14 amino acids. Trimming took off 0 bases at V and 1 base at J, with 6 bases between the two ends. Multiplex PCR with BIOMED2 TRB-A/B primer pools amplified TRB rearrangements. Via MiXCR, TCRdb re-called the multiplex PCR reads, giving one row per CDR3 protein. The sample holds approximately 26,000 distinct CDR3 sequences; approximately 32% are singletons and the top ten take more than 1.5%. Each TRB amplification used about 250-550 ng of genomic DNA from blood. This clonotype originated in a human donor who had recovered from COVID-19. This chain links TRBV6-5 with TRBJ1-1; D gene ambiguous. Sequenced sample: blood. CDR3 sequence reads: CASSYSQKNTEAFF. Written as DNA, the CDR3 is TGTGCCAGCAGTTACTCACAGAAGAACACTGAAGCTTTCTTT.